What follows are 14 T cell receptor beta chains derived from one specimen sequenced in a study of cytomegalovirus exposure and HLA in healthy donors (dated by TCRdb to 2016 to 2017). Libraries came from the immunoSEQ multiplex PCR assay. For the multiplex PCR, a mixture combining 60 forward primers for TCR Vbeta segments and 13 reverse primers for TCR Jbeta segments was used. TCRdb limited this immuneACCESS table to in-frame rearrangements with V and J called. A share of clones is missing; checked studies link under half to unresolved V genes, and the rest is unexplained. Present in this sample are 120,000 or so clones, 78% of which were seen just once. Jointly, the top ten make up about 6% of the sample. The sequencing sample was made of PBMCs. Source of these receptors: a middle-aged woman in good health and CMV-seronegative.

This chain uses TRBV6-1 with TRBJ1-1; maybe TRBD1 (5 bases). This CDR3 is built from 14 residues. Per germline, CDR1 MNHNS and CDR2 SASEGT. The V and J ends lost 5 bases and 2 bases respectively, with 12 bases between them. Here the CDR3 reads CASSQQRGNTEAFF. Here the CDR3 DNA reads TGTGCCAGCAGTCAGCAAAGGGGTAACACTGAAGCTTTCTTT.

This clone was seen a handful of times. V usage is TRBV5-1 and J usage is TRBJ2-1; tentative D call: TRBD2 (5 bases). The length of the CDR3 is 15 residues. Germline V gene lookup returns CDR1 SGHRS and CDR2 YFSETQ. V was shortened by 3 bases and J by 1 base, with 11 bases between the two germline ends. The CDR3 bases are TGCGCCAGCAGCTCGGAGGACCCTTCCTACAATGAGCAGTTCTTC. Encoded protein: CASSSEDPSYNEQFF.

The V gene is TRBV7-2, the J gene TRBJ1-2; weak D call: TRBD1 (6 bases). V dropped 1 base and J dropped 2 bases, with 8 bases sitting between them. This CDR3 region has 14 residues. Per germline, CDR1 SGHTA and CDR2 FQGNSA. The CDR3 region is CASSLGQGNYGYTF. In nucleotides, the CDR3 is TGTGCCAGCAGCTTAGGGCAGGGGAACTATGGCTACACCTTC.

This clone was seen a few times. This chain connects TRBV6-5 to TRBJ2-7; no reliable D call. V gave up 0 bases and J gave up 7 bases, with 19 bases separating them. Per the germline V gene, CDR1 is MNHEY and CDR2 is SVGAGI. This CDR3 spans 16 amino acids. CDR3 sequence reads: CASSYSRPPFGFEQYF. The CDR3 coding sequence is TGTGCCAGCAGTTACTCTAGGCCTCCTTTCGGGTTTGAGCAGTACTTC.

The chain is built from TRBV9 and TRBJ2-1, with a possible D match to TRBD2 (7 bases). This CDR3 comprises 15 residues. Trimming took off 6 bases at V and 0 bases at J, with 13 bases between the two ends. From germline, CDR1 is SGDLS and CDR2 YYNGEE. The CDR3 nucleotides read TGTGCCAGCACTAGGGGGGGGAGCTCCTACAATGAGCAGTTCTTC. Protein sequence: CASTRGGSSYNEQFF.

The chain combines TRBV28 with TRBJ1-4; D possibly corresponds to TRBD1 (5 bases). Germline V gives CDR1 MDHEN, CDR2 SYDVKM. Trimming left V 5 bases short and J 7 bases short, with 11 bases between. This CDR3 is 13 amino acids long. CDR3 nucleotides: TGTGCCAGCAGTCTCCGGACAACTGAAAAACTGTTTTTT. It encodes CASSLRTTEKLFF.

V gene TRBV10-3 combines with J gene TRBJ1-6; 8 positions match TRBD1. Germline V lookup: CDR1 ENHRY, CDR2 SYGVKD. The CDR3 covers 16 residues. Trimming removed 4 bases from V and 7 bases from J; junction bases left unmatched: 9. The CDR3 sequence is CAISAAGQEKNSPLHF. In nucleotides, the CDR3 is TGTGCCATCAGTGCCGCGGGACAGGAAAAAAATTCACCCCTCCACTTT.

This chain uses TRBV10-3 with TRBJ2-1; 12 bases map to TRBD2. Germline CDR1 and CDR2: ENHRY and SYGVKD. The V segment lost 0 bases and the J segment 8 bases; nucleotides outside the gene matches: 5. This CDR3 is built from 16 residues. Here the CDR3 DNA reads TGTGCCATCAGTGAGTCCCCTAGCGGGAGGGCAGATGAGCAGTTCTTC. As protein: CAISESPSGRADEQFF.

On this clone itself: The conserved final phenylalanine or tryptophan is absent from the CDR3, which likely points to a read error. It is unclear where the CDR3 begins or ends on the DNA, so no DNA is shown, and the CDR3 is as TCRdb lists it. This CDR3 reads CASSARQGS. The genes are TRBV23-1 and TRBJ1-1; no check of the table's D call, TRBD1, against the DNA was made. TRBV23-1 is known as an ORF, though its function is uncertain. The CDR3 adds up to 9 amino acids, both ends counted.

The chain is built from TRBV7-9 and TRBJ1-4; 9 bases map to TRBD1. The CDR3 runs to 15 residues. Trimming cost V 0 bases and J 7 bases; bases outside gene matches: 3. Germline assignment: CDR1 SEHNR and CDR2 FQNEAQ (reference sequence). CDR3 in DNA: TGTGCCAGCAGCTTAGCGGGACAGGGCTCTGAAAAACTGTTTTTT. This translates into CASSLAGQGSEKLFF.

This chain uses TRBV28 with TRBJ2-3, with 14 bases aligning to TRBD2. V gave up 7 bases and J gave up 6 bases; unmatched junction bases: 6. The CDR3 is made up of 15 amino acids. Germline assignment: CDR1 MDHEN and CDR2 SYDVKM. This chain's CDR3 is CASMGTSGSMDTQYF. The CDR3 DNA reads as TGTGCCAGCATGGGGACTAGCGGGAGTATGGATACGCAGTATTTT.

V gene TRBV6-5 combines with J gene TRBJ1-2, with a weak D call TRBD1 (5 bases). With 6 bases removed from V and 6 bases from J, the gap between germline ends came to 17 bases. CDR1 MNHEY and CDR2 SVGAGI come from the germline V gene. The CDR3 covers 14 residues. The CDR3 nucleotides are TGTGCCAGCAGGTTTTACGGGGGGTCTCATGGCTACACCTTC. Protein: CASRFYGGSHGYTF.

This clone was seen more than once but under ten times. The V gene is TRBV11-2, the J gene TRBJ2-7, with 10 bases lining up with TRBD1. Germline V gene data show CDR1 as SGHAT and CDR2 as FQNNGV. V shed 6 bases and J 9 bases; nucleotides not matched to a gene: 14. This CDR3 is 15 amino acids long. For the CDR3, the DNA is TGTGCCAGCAGGATCGACCCACGGGACAGGGGAGGGCAGTACTTC. Protein product: CASRIDPRDRGGQYF.

The CDR3 bases are TGTGCCAGCAGTTCGGGACTAGCGGGATCCTACGAGCAGTACTTC. Its translation: CASSSGLAGSYEQYF. The gene calls are TRBV6-5 and TRBJ2-7, with 13 nucleotides matching TRBD2. J gave up 1 base and V 4 bases, and 1 base lay outside the gene matches. The CDR3 covers 15 residues. The germline gives CDR1 MNHEY, CDR2 SVGAGI.